Reported below is one T cell receptor (beta chain). The antigen remains undetermined. Primers included in the PCR were 60 Vbeta and 13 Jbeta primers. TCRdb keeps only in-frame clones here, not all; method: immunoSEQ multiplex PCR. This table holds tens of thousands of clones, roughly 70% found once. The data originate from a study of cytomegalovirus exposure and HLA in healthy donors. The study, taken as a whole, reports: At a 0.05 false discovery rate, a later analysis found 15,000 to 20,000 TCR beta sequences to be associated with HLA alleles. Overall, around 160 TCR beta chains were annotated as cytomegalovirus-associated. Reported performance of the classifier showed diagnosis of cytomegalovirus status with high specificity and sensitivity.

The germline V gene has CDR1 WNHNN and CDR2 SYGVQD (reference sequence). CDR3 length: 17 residues. The trim removed 1 base at V and 0 bases at J, leaving 5 bases unmatched. This TCR was sampled from a woman in her thirties or forties in good health and CMV-seropositive. Sequenced: PBMCs. This rearrangement joins TRBV10-1 to TRBJ2-2; 7 bases line up with TRBD1. CDR3 amino acids: CASSEWSGTANTGELFF. The CDR3 coding sequence is TGCGCCAGCAGTGAGTGGTCCGGGACAGCGAACACCGGGGAGCTGTTTTTT.